A single sample gave rise to the 14 T cell receptor beta chains below, sequenced in a study of tissue T cells after allogeneic stem cell transplantation. Only in-frame clones appear in the TCRdb table, and some are missing; sequencing was by immunoSEQ multiplex PCR. The repertoire holds more than 2,500 clones, with 45% as singletons. Time point given: mouse harvest day 14 after allogeneic transplant. Mouse grafts combined 10^7 T-cell-depleted bone marrow cells with 10^6 splenic CD5+ T cells. The sample comprised lymph node tissue. These receptors all come from a female BALB/c mouse given C57BL/6 T cells with graft-versus-host disease after an allogeneic hematopoietic cell transplant.

As concerns this clone: All gene names here are mouse names. The sequence runs out 1 residue before the end of the CDR3; the remainder is reconstructed from the germline J gene. The chain is built from TRBV13-1 and TRBJ1-2; 10 bases map to TRBD1. This CDR3 has 16 amino acids. Trimming took 0 bases from V and 2 from J; bases not matched to a gene: 4. Germline V gene sequence: CDR1 NSHNY, CDR2 SYGAGN. CDR3 in amino acids: CASSDGRTGGNSDYTF. CDR3 bases read: TGTGCCAGCAGTGATGGAAGGACAGGGGGGAACTCCGACTACACC.

By its share, this clone is medium-sized. Gene names are mouse gene names. The read terminates 1 residue before the CDR3 end, so the remaining end is supplied by the germline J gene. V gene TRBV16 combines with J gene TRBJ2-7; 11 positions agree with TRBD2. This CDR3 is built from 14 residues. Looked up from germline, CDR1 is SGHSA and CDR2 is FRNQAP. After removal of 5 bases from V and 4 bases from J, the junction contained 4 bases not matched to a gene. The CDR3 spells CASSPRLGGYEQYF. CDR3 DNA, as far as it was read: TGTGCAAGCAGCCCTCGACTGGGGGGGTATGAACAGTAC.

Concerning this clone itself: Gene labels here are mouse ones. The read comes to an end 1 residue before the CDR3 does, leaving the germline J gene to fill in the end. The chain employs TRBV23 and TRBJ1-2. Germline CDR1 and CDR2: KGHTA and FQNQQP. CDR3 length equals 13 residues. CDR3 DNA, as far as it was read: TGCTCCAGCAGTCAATTCGGGAACTCCGACTACACC. Encoded protein: CSSSQFGNSDYT. Given in full, the CDR3 is CSSSQFGNSDYTF.

With respect to this clone: Gene names denote mouse genes. With the read ending 1 residue before the CDR3 end, the germline J gene is used to fill in that end. This chain uses TRBV26 with TRBJ1-1, with 10 nucleotides matching TRBD1. CDR1 is KGHPV, CDR2 FQNQEV, per germline (reference sequence). With V trimmed by 4 bases and J by 3 bases, 2 bases remained unmatched. The CDR3 sequence is 14 residues long. CDR3: CASSQTGGDTEVFF. The sequenced part of the CDR3 DNA is TGTGCCAGCAGTCAGACAGGGGGCGACACAGAAGTCTTC.

Comments on this clone: The genes are named according to mouse. The read terminates 1 residue before the CDR3 end, so the remaining end is supplied by the germline J gene. This chain connects TRBV15 to TRBJ2-7; possible D gene TRBD2, 6 bases. Trimming stripped 6 bases from V and 2 bases from J, with 11 bases between. The CDR3 runs 13 residues. Looked up from germline, CDR1 is SGHND and CDR2 is FRSKSL. The CDR3: CASRLGQTYEQYF. Incomplete CDR3 DNA: TGTGCCAGCAGGCTGGGGCAAACCTATGAACAGTAC.

In its sample, this clone ranks as medium-sized (0.01 to 0.1%). Any gene name here is a mouse gene name. The read is 1 residue too short to cover the CDR3 end, so that end is filled in from the germline J gene. This chain links TRBV13-3 with TRBJ2-7; 14 bases match TRBD2. This CDR3 has 15 amino acids. Trimming took 5 bases from V and 5 from J; bases not matched to a gene: 6. The V gene's germline CDR1 is NNHDY and CDR2 SYVADS. CDR3 sequence: CASRAGTGGAHEQYF. The CDR3 DNA, read in part, is TGTGCCAGCAGAGCCGGGACTGGGGGGGCGCATGAACAGTAC.

This clone was counted a few times. Gene names and germline match the mouse. The read terminates 1 residue before the CDR3 end, so the remaining end is supplied by the germline J gene. J is TRBJ2-5 and V is TRBV16, with D hard to call. V lost 1 base to trimming and J lost 6 bases, with 8 bases between them. The germline V gene has CDR1 SGHSA and CDR2 FRNQAP. The CDR3 sequence is 13 residues long. The sequenced part of the CDR3 DNA is TGTGCAAGCAGCTTAGGGGGAGGGGACACCCAGTAC. Its translation: CASSLGGGDTQY. The entire CDR3 sequence reads CASSLGGGDTQYF. The entire variable domain, with the rest obtained from reference TRBV16 and TRBJ2-5, is as follows: NAGVIQTPRHKVTGKGQEATLWCEPISGHSAVFWYRQTIVQGLEFLTYFRNQAPIDDSGMPKERFSAQMPNQSHSTLKIQSTQPQDSAVYLCASSLGGGDTQYFGPGTRLLVL.

Notes on this clone: The gene names given are mouse names. The read stops 1 residue short of the end of the CDR3; the missing end is completed from the germline J gene. This rearrangement joins TRBV3 to TRBJ2-2, with 9 bases identical to TRBD2. CDR1 is SNHLY, CDR2 FYNGKV, per germline (reference sequence). The CDR3 runs to 16 residues. The V gene end was trimmed by 1 base and the J gene end by 3 bases; junction bases not matched to a gene: 3. Partial CDR3 DNA: TGTGCCAGCAGCTTAGGGACTGGGGCTTACACCGGGCAGCTCTAC. Encoded protein: CASSLGTGAYTGQLY. The entire CDR3 reads CASSLGTGAYTGQLYF. Filled out from reference TRBV3 and TRBJ2-2, the complete variable domain reads GPKVLQIPSHQIIDMGQMVTLNCDPVSNHLYFYWYKQILGQQMEFLVNFYNGKVMEKSKLFKDQFSVERPDGSYFTLKIQPTALEDSAVYFCASSLGTGAYTGQLYFGEGSKLTVL.

This clone turned up a few times. The genes and germline here are from mouse. The CDR3 goes on 1 residue after the read ends, and that part is filled in from the germline J gene. This sample also contains other DNA sequences that code for the same CDR3. V and J are TRBV26 and TRBJ2-4; D is possibly TRBD2 (6 bases). The germline V gene encodes CDR1 KGHPV and CDR2 FQNQEV (reference sequence). This CDR3 is built from 14 residues. The V end lost 2 bases, the J end lost 1 base, and 7 bases lay between the germline ends. CDR3 loop: CASSLPGGQNTLYF. CDR3 DNA (partial): TGTGCCAGCAGTCTGCCTGGGGGTCAAAACACCTTGTAC.

Of note for this clone: The listed genes are named as in mouse. The read falls 1 residue short of the CDR3 end, and the missing part is taken from the germline J gene. J is TRBJ2-3 and V is TRBV3, with 7 bases matching TRBD2. The CDR3 spans 15 residues. Germline-derived CDR1 and CDR2 are SNHLY and FYNGKV (reference sequence). The junction had 2 bases not matched to a gene; V was cut back by 2 bases and J by 0 bases. The CDR3 sequence is CASSLHGGSAETLYF. CDR3 DNA, as far as it was read: TGTGCCAGCAGCTTACATGGGGGGAGTGCAGAAACGCTGTAT.

Turning to this clone: Compared with germline, one end of the junction differs, possibly owing to a read error. Mouse names are used for the genes. With the read ending 1 residue before the CDR3 end, the germline J gene is used to fill in that end. The chain combines TRBV13-3 with TRBJ2-5, with TRBD2 matching over 13 bases. This CDR3 is 16 amino acids long. Germline-derived CDR1 and CDR2 are NNHDY and SYVADS. The DNA read from the CDR3 is TGTGCCAGCGGTGAGGGACTGGGGGGGTTCCAAGACACCCAGTAC. It is translated as CASGEGLGGFQDTQY. The CDR3 in full is CASGEGLGGFQDTQYF. Full variable domain (outside the CDR3, taken from reference TRBV13-3 and TRBJ2-5): EAAVTQSPRSKVAVTGGKVTLSCHQTNNHDYMYWYRQDTGHGLRLIHYSYVADSTEKGDIPDGYKASRPSQENFSLILELASLSQTAVYFCASGEGLGGFQDTQYFGPGTRLLVL.

Worth noting for this clone: Gene names denote mouse genes. The read terminates 1 residue ahead of where the CDR3 ends, so the germline J gene completes it. V usage is TRBV12-2 and J usage is TRBJ1-4; 9 nucleotides align to TRBD1. Trimming cost V 2 bases and J 6 bases; bases outside gene matches: 15. The CDR3 contains 18 residues. CDR1 and CDR2 (germline): SGHLS, HYDKME. The CDR3 region is CASSPTGQGRDVDERLFF. The sequenced CDR3 bases are TGTGCCAGCTCTCCGACCGGACAGGGGAGGGACGTTGACGAAAGATTATTT.

In the case of this clone: Genes and germline are mouse. Read data end 1 residue before the CDR3 end; the end is taken from the germline J gene. This chain connects TRBV19 to TRBJ2-1; no clear D gene. Trimming removed 2 bases at V and 2 bases at J, with 5 bases between. Germline CDR1 reads FNHDT; CDR2 reads SITEND (reference sequence). There are 13 residues in the CDR3. The CDR3: CASSMGHYAEQFF. CDR3 bases read: TGTGCCAGCAGTATGGGTCACTATGCTGAGCAGTTC.

As to this clone: The gene names here belong to mouse. Sequencing ends 1 residue short of the CDR3 end; the germline J gene provides the rest. The chain couples TRBV3 to TRBJ1-1; perhaps TRBD1 as D (5 bases). Trimming took 3 bases from V and 0 from J, leaving 8 bases between them. This CDR3 is 14 amino acids long. In germline, CDR1 is SNHLY, CDR2 FYNGKV (reference sequence). The CDR3: CASSFGTANTEVFF. CDR3 DNA, as far as it was read: TGTGCCAGCAGCTTCGGGACGGCAAACACAGAAGTCTTC. Using reference TRBV3 and TRBJ1-1 for the parts outside the CDR3, the full variable domain is GPKVLQIPSHQIIDMGQMVTLNCDPVSNHLYFYWYKQILGQQMEFLVNFYNGKVMEKSKLFKDQFSVERPDGSYFTLKIQPTALEDSAVYFCASSFGTANTEVFFGKGTRLTVV.